This passage covers 25 T cell receptor beta chains from one sample sequenced in a study of sequential checkpoint blockade in melanoma. Specified treatment: randomized to nivolumab then ipilimumab (arm A) or the reverse (arm B). Clones were read by immunoSEQ multiplex PCR, and TCRdb kept only the in-frame ones, dropping some. This table holds 14,000 or so clones, around 77% found once. The sample in question was CD8+ T cells sorted from blood (inferred from file names), obtained from a patient given nivolumab and ipilimumab in sequence. All receptors derive from a human donor with melanoma.

The CDR3 loop reads CASSQEWTGVETQYF. As DNA, the CDR3 is TGCGCCAGCAGCCAAGAGTGGACAGGCGTAGAGACCCAGTACTTC. The rearrangement joins TRBV4-3 to TRBJ2-5; 7 bases match TRBD1. Trimming took 0 bases from V and 4 from J; bases not matched to a gene: 5. CDR1 and CDR2 from the germline V gene are LGHNA and YSLEER. CDR3 length equals 15 residues.

The CDR3 region is CASSEGASGTADTQYF. CDR3 bases: TGTGCCAGCAGTGAAGGGGCTAGCGGGACGGCAGATACGCAGTATTTT. The V gene is TRBV6-1, the J gene TRBJ2-3; 9 bases are shared with TRBD2. Trimming at V came to 1 base and at J to 4 bases, leaving 6 bases not matched to a gene. The CDR3 covers 16 residues. Germline loops: CDR1 MNHNS, CDR2 SASEGT.

This chain connects TRBV7-3 to TRBJ1-6; 10 bases agree with TRBD1. Per the germline V gene, CDR1 is SGHTA and CDR2 is FQGTGA. This CDR3 is 17 amino acids long. The V gene end was trimmed by 3 bases and the J gene end by 9 bases; junction bases not matched to a gene: 11. The CDR3, as DNA: TGTGCCAGCAGCTTCCACGATAGACAGGGGGCAGGTTCACCCCTCCACTTT. Its translation is CASSFHDRQGAGSPLHF.

The V call is TRBV7-8, the J call TRBJ1-5; D is unresolved. The CDR3 spans 16 residues. CDR1 and CDR2 from the germline V gene are SGHVS and FQNEAQ. Trimming removed 1 base from V and 6 bases from J, with 16 bases in between. The CDR3 bases are TGTGCCAGCAGCTTAGTTGAGGGCCTGCAAGCTCAGCCCCAGCATTTT. It codes for CASSLVEGLQAQPQHF.

The J gene is TRBJ1-2, the V gene TRBV20-1; 8 bases line up with TRBD1. CDR1 DFQATT and CDR2 SNEGSKA come from the germline V gene (reference sequence). The CDR3 has 11 amino acids. V shed 8 bases, J shed 7 bases, and the junction held 6 bases outside the gene matches. CDR3 loop: CSPGGEGGYTF. CDR3 DNA: TGCAGTCCAGGGGGCGAGGGTGGCTACACCTTC.

This rearrangement joins TRBV27 to TRBJ2-5, with 12 nucleotides matching TRBD2. The better agreement between TRBJ2-7 and the DNA end casts doubt on the J call. Germline CDR1 is MNHEY and CDR2 is SMNVEV (reference sequence). The CDR3 runs 18 residues. The CDR3, as DNA: TGTGCCAGCAGTTTATCCCAGACGACTAGCGGGAGTAAGTACGAGCAGTACTTC. Translation gives CASSLSQTTSGSKYEQYF.

The chain recombines TRBV27 with TRBJ1-2, with no clear D. Looked up from germline, CDR1 is MNHEY and CDR2 is SMNVEV (reference sequence). The V end was cut by 1 base, the J end by 6 bases, with 15 bases between. CDR3 length: 15 amino acids. This chain's CDR3 is CASSLYAGTANGYTF. The CDR3, as DNA: TGTGCCAGCAGTTTATACGCAGGTACGGCTAATGGCTACACCTTC.

The chain links TRBV6-5 to TRBJ1-1, with 11 bases identical to TRBD1. This CDR3 region has 15 residues. J gave up 6 bases and V 5 bases, and 8 bases lay outside the gene matches. Per germline, CDR1 MNHEY and CDR2 SVGAGI. The CDR3 DNA follows: TGTGCCAGCAGTAATCCGGGACAGGGGGTTTCTGAAGCTTTCTTT. As protein: CASSNPGQGVSEAFF.

This rearrangement joins TRBV30 to TRBJ1-2; D perhaps matches TRBD1 (5 bases). The CDR3 runs 14 residues. Deletions cut 4 bases from V and 0 bases from J, with 12 bases between. The V gene's germline CDR1 is GTSNPN and CDR2 SVGIG (reference sequence). The CDR3 DNA is TGTGCCTGGAAAGTGACAGAACCTAACTATGGCTACACCTTC. It translates to CAWKVTEPNYGYTF.

The chain recombines TRBV9 with TRBJ2-1; TRBD2 matches at 8 bases. CDR1 and CDR2 (germline): SGDLS, YYNGEE. The CDR3 runs to 13 residues. V shed 4 bases, J shed 9 bases, and the junction held 6 bases outside the gene matches. The CDR3 DNA is TGTGCCAGCAGCCGACTAGCGAGGGGTGAGCAGTTCTTC. Translating gives CASSRLARGEQFF.

The rearrangement joins TRBV11-2 to TRBJ1-1; 9 nucleotides line up with TRBD1. The V segment lost 7 bases and the J segment 3 bases; nucleotides outside the gene matches: 21. The length of the CDR3 is 19 residues. The germline V gene has CDR1 SGHAT and CDR2 FQNNGV. The CDR3 DNA is TGTGCCAGCAAACCTTTTGCGGGACAGGGCTCCGAGGTGTACACTGAAGCTTTCTTT. Protein: CASKPFAGQGSEVYTEAFF.

The CDR3 region has the DNA TGTGCCAGCTCACCAGTTAACAATGAGCAGTTCTTC. It yields the protein CASSPVNNEQFF. The genes are TRBV18 and TRBJ2-1, with D unclear. V was shortened by 2 bases and J by 5 bases, with 4 bases between the two germline ends. This CDR3 spans 12 amino acids. Germline CDR1 KGHSH, CDR2 LQKENI.

This clone was picked up a small number of times. This CDR3 is also generated by other DNA sequences in the sample. J is TRBJ2-7 and V is TRBV10-1, with 7 bases identical to TRBD1. CDR1 is WNHNN and CDR2 is SYGVQD in the germline V gene (reference sequence). CDR3 length: 13 residues. The trim removed 8 bases at V and 0 bases at J, leaving 4 bases unmatched. CDR3 DNA: TGCGCCAGCCAGGGACAGAGCTCCTACGAGCAGTACTTC. Protein: CASQGQSSYEQYF.

V gene TRBV9 combines with J gene TRBJ1-3; D gene unclear. V was shortened by 4 bases and J by 0 bases, with 8 bases between the two germline ends. The germline V gene encodes CDR1 SGDLS and CDR2 YYNGEE. CDR3 length: 14 amino acids. The CDR3 reads CASSHGGSGNTIYF. The CDR3 nucleotides read TGTGCCAGCAGCCACGGTGGCTCTGGAAACACCATATATTTT.

As DNA, the CDR3 is TGCGCCAGCAGCCAAGGGTGGCGGGAGGGCCGGAATGAGCAGTTCTTC. It is translated as CASSQGWREGRNEQFF. The rearrangement joins TRBV4-3 to TRBJ2-1; 9 bases match TRBD2. Germline assignment: CDR1 LGHNA and CDR2 YSLEER. The CDR3 sequence is 16 residues long. J lost 7 bases, V lost 1 base, and 8 bases had no gene match.

The chain couples TRBV27 to TRBJ2-2; possible D gene TRBD2, 7 bases. This CDR3 comprises 16 residues. Germline loops: CDR1 MNHEY, CDR2 SMNVEV (reference sequence). Trimming removed 2 bases at V and 3 bases at J, with 13 bases between. CDR3 bases: TGTGCCAGCAGTTTAATCTCGGGGGGCTACACCGGGGAGCTGTTTTTT. Protein product: CASSLISGGYTGELFF.

This clone was picked up a small number of times. Written as DNA, the CDR3 is TGTGCCAGCAGCTTCAGCCTTTGGGAGGCCCCCTACAATGAGCAGTTCTTC. It translates to CASSFSLWEAPYNEQFF. The chain is built from TRBV7-2 and TRBJ2-1, with D perhaps TRBD2 (6 bases). The CDR3 length is 17 residues. Germline V gene data show CDR1 as SGHTA and CDR2 as FQGNSA. V was pared by 3 bases and J by 2 bases, with 17 bases between.

This chain links TRBV11-2 with TRBJ2-2; maybe TRBD2 (5 bases). The CDR3 covers 14 residues. The germline gives CDR1 SGHAT, CDR2 FQNNGV. Trimming cost V 5 bases and J 2 bases, with 9 bases left between them. The CDR3 coding sequence is TGTGCCAGCAGCCGCGACTATAACACCGGGGAGCTGTTTTTT. It is translated as CASSRDYNTGELFF.

This clone was seen a few times. V and J are TRBV19 and TRBJ1-2; 8 positions match TRBD1. V lost 6 bases, J lost 7 bases, and 4 bases stayed unmatched. CDR3 length equals 12 residues. The germline V gene has CDR1 LNHDA and CDR2 SQIVND (reference sequence). In nucleotides, the CDR3 is TGTGCCAGTAGGCCGGACAGGGCTGGCTACACCTTC. Translated, it gives CASRPDRAGYTF.

This chain connects TRBV6-6 to TRBJ1-1; D gene unclear. CDR3 length: 13 residues. Germline-derived CDR1 and CDR2 are MNHNY and SVGAGI (reference sequence). V was clipped by 2 bases and J by 1 base, with 5 bases between them. As DNA, the CDR3 is TGTGCCAGCAGTTACGCAGGGAACACTGAAGCTTTCTTT. Translation: CASSYAGNTEAFF.

The chain uses TRBV5-8 and TRBJ2-7; D gene ambiguous. This CDR3 has 13 amino acids. CDR1 and CDR2 (germline): SGHTS, YDEGEE. V gave up 4 bases and J gave up 4 bases, with 12 bases separating them. DNA for the CDR3: TGTGCCAGCAGCGGCCCTTCAGGTTACGAGCAGTACTTC. It encodes CASSGPSGYEQYF.

The chain recombines TRBV4-1 with TRBJ2-5; no definite D call. The J call may be in error: the DNA end matches TRBJ2-7 better. CDR1 is MGHRA, CDR2 YSYEKL, per germline. The CDR3 consists of 16 residues. The CDR3 region is CASSQAAWATTYEQYF. CDR3 bases: TGCGCCAGCAGCCAAGCGGCTTGGGCAACCACCTACGAGCAGTACTTC.

CDR3: CASSSNRENYGYTF. As DNA, the CDR3 is TGTGCCAGCAGTTCAAACAGGGAAAACTATGGCTACACCTTC. J is TRBJ1-2 and V is TRBV6-5; TRBD1 is a possible D gene (6 bases). V lost 4 bases and J lost 2, with 11 bases in between. Germline-derived CDR1 and CDR2 are MNHEY and SVGAGI. This CDR3 has 14 residues.

The chain employs TRBV27 and TRBJ1-1; no reliable D call. This CDR3 has 13 amino acids. V was trimmed by 6 bases and J by 1 base, leaving 9 bases between them. Germline V gives CDR1 MNHEY, CDR2 SMNVEV (reference sequence). CDR3 in DNA: TGTGCCAGCAGGTCCAACTCGAACACTGAAGCTTTCTTT. It is translated as CASRSNSNTEAFF.

The CDR3 nucleotides read TGTGCCAGCTCACCGTCCGGGGGGGTTTACAATGAGCAGTTCTTC. Encoded protein: CASSPSGGVYNEQFF. This rearrangement joins TRBV18 to TRBJ2-1; 8 positions match TRBD2. The germline V gene has CDR1 KGHSH and CDR2 LQKENI. The CDR3 sequence is 15 residues long. J gave up 4 bases and V 3 bases, and 5 bases lay outside the gene matches.